This TCR beta chain was sequenced for a study of human T cells and chemical hapten exposure. Study-level background: In the sensitization step, 2% DPC was placed on about 2 cm by about 2 cm of upper inner arm skin.

TCRdb re-analysed the RACE reads in MiXCR, keeping a single row per CDR3 protein. The sample records just over 80,000 distinct CDR3 sequences, around 11% being singletons. This clonotype was observed at least ten times. Time point denoted: patch test 1, 2 weeks after DPC sensitization. Treatment noted: therapeutic diphenylcyclopropenone sensitization with weekly scalp DPC. The CDR3 contains 16 residues. Trimming took 5 bases from V and 2 from J; bases not matched to a gene: 12. Germline V lookup: CDR1 LNHDA, CDR2 SQIVND (reference sequence). This receptor was obtained from a woman aged 45-60 years with alopecia areata. Some clones in this sample may be carry-over from other donors' samples. This specimen consisted of whole blood, obtained in connection with sensitization to the hapten diphenylcyclopropenone (DPC). This chain links TRBV19 with TRBJ2-7; 7 bases line up with TRBD1. The CDR3 here is CASSPETGAYAYEQYF. CDR3 DNA sequence: TGTGCCAGTAGTCCAGAAACAGGGGCCTACGCCTACGAGCAGTACTTC.